The 30 T cell receptor beta chains listed next were all sequenced from one sample in a study of blood T cell repertoires in COVID-19. Sequencing was performed with immunoSEQ multiplex PCR; in TCRdb, only in-frame clones are kept and a portion is missing. The sample lists 150,000 to 200,000 clones; roughly nine tenths were seen once. What was sequenced was peripheral blood. The receptors shown here come from a man aged 40-49 years with acute or convalescent COVID-19.

The chain couples TRBV7-2 to TRBJ2-1; 11 positions match TRBD2. Germline V gene sequence: CDR1 SGHTA, CDR2 FQGNSA. The trim removed 2 bases at V and 12 bases at J, leaving 6 bases unmatched. This CDR3 is built from 14 residues. The CDR3 DNA follows: TGTGCCAGCAGCTTATTACTAGCGGGGGCCGGGCAGTTCTTC. Translated, it gives CASSLLLAGAGQFF. The entire variable domain, with the rest obtained from reference TRBV7-2 and TRBJ2-1, is as follows: GAGVSQSPSNKVTEKGKDVELRCDPISGHTALYWYRQSLGQGLEFLIYFQGNSAPDKSGLPSDRFSAERTGGSVSTLTIQRTQQEDSAVYLCASSLLLAGAGQFFGPGTRLTVL.

The CDR3 loop reads CASSQGNRGLTNTEAFF. The CDR3 DNA is TGCGCCAGCAGCCAAGGGAACAGGGGCCTGACGAACACTGAAGCTTTCTTT. This chain connects TRBV4-3 to TRBJ1-1, with 7 bases that match TRBD1. Germline CDR1 is LGHNA and CDR2 is YSLEER. V gave up 1 base and J gave up 1 base; unmatched junction bases: 9. The CDR3 contains 17 residues.

Points on this clone: Other DNA sequences in this specimen translate into the identical CDR3. The V call is TRBV7-3, the J call TRBJ2-1; perhaps TRBD1 as D (6 bases). Trimming pared 5 bases from V and 6 bases from J, leaving 8 bases between. Germline-derived CDR1 and CDR2 are SGHTA and FQGTGA. The CDR3 runs to 12 residues. CDR3 loop: CASSLQGNEQFF. CDR3 in DNA: TGTGCCAGCAGCCTACAGGGCAATGAGCAGTTCTTC. The whole variable domain, remainder taken from reference TRBV7-3 and TRBJ2-1, is GAGVSQTPSNKVTEKGKYVELRCDPISGHTALYWYRQSLGQGPEFLIYFQGTGAADDSGLPNDRFFAVRPEGSVSTLKIQRTERGDSAVYLCASSLQGNEQFFGPGTRLTVL.

The rearrangement links TRBV19 to TRBJ1-6; weak D call: TRBD1 (6 bases). The CDR3 has 14 amino acids. Between the trimmed V and J ends, which lost 5 bases and 6 bases, there was a span of 11 bases. Germline V gene lookup returns CDR1 LNHDA and CDR2 SQIVND (reference sequence). CDR3 nucleotide sequence: TGTGCCAGTAGTGCAGGGGTAGGTAATTCACCCCTCCACTTT. This translates into CASSAGVGNSPLHF. Full variable domain (rest looked up from reference TRBV19 and TRBJ1-6): DGGITQSPKYLFRKEGQNVTLSCEQNLNHDAMYWYRQDPGQGLRLIYYSQIVNDFQKGDIAEGYSVSREKKESFPLTVTSAQKNPTAFYLCASSAGVGNSPLHFGNGTRLTVT.

The chain combines TRBV9 with TRBJ2-2; tentatively, D is TRBD2 (6 bases). Germline V gives CDR1 SGDLS, CDR2 YYNGEE. This CDR3 contains 14 residues. V dropped 0 bases and J dropped 6 bases, with 9 bases sitting between them. CDR3 coding DNA: TGTGCCAGCAGCGTAGTTGGAGGGGCCGGGGAGCTGTTTTTT. This translates into CASSVVGGAGELFF.

This clone was observed once. The chain carries TRBV7-6 and TRBJ2-7; 9 bases agree with TRBD1. The trim removed 3 bases at V and 4 bases at J, leaving 7 bases unmatched. The CDR3 loop spans 15 amino acids. CDR1 is SGHVS, CDR2 FNYEAQ, per germline. The CDR3 sequence is CASSLEDRGEYEQYF. The CDR3 DNA reads TGTGCCAGCAGCTTGGAGGACAGGGGTGAATACGAGCAGTACTTC.

The rearrangement joins TRBV5-1 to TRBJ2-3; the match to TRBD1 covers 8 bases. V dropped 6 bases and J dropped 6; count of bases not matched to a gene: 6. CDR1 is SGHRS, CDR2 YFSETQ, per germline. This CDR3 spans 13 amino acids. The CDR3 spells CASNGQGRDTQYF. The CDR3 region has the DNA TGCGCCAGCAACGGACAGGGCCGTGATACGCAGTATTTT.

The chain joins TRBV20-1 to TRBJ2-1; 9 nucleotides line up with TRBD2. With V trimmed by 7 bases and J by 14 bases, 9 bases remained unmatched. The CDR3 contains 11 residues. CDR1 and CDR2 from the germline V gene are DFQATT and SNEGSKA (reference sequence). The CDR3 loop is CSGGGGAREFF. Written as DNA, the CDR3 is TGCAGTGGTGGCGGGGGGGCCAGGGAGTTCTTC.

The gene calls are TRBV6-2 or TRBV6-3 and TRBJ2-7, with TRBD1 identical over 7 bases. The length of the CDR3 is 14 residues. V shed 6 bases and J 3 bases; nucleotides not matched to a gene: 8. Per germline, CDR1 MNHEY and CDR2 SVGEGT. The CDR3 DNA follows: TGTGCCAGCAGCCCGACAGGGAAAGTCTACGAGCAGTACTTC. This encodes CASSPTGKVYEQYF.

The CDR3, as DNA: TGTGCCAGCAGCGCTACAGGGGTGGGCACTGAAGCTTTCTTT. It encodes CASSATGVGTEAFF. The rearrangement joins TRBV9 to TRBJ1-1; 7 nucleotides agree with TRBD1. Germline CDR1 SGDLS, CDR2 YYNGEE. The CDR3 is 14 residues long. J was trimmed by 4 bases and V by 3 bases; bases with no gene match: 6.

The J gene is TRBJ2-7, the V gene TRBV19; 9 bases agree with TRBD1. Germline V gene data show CDR1 as LNHDA and CDR2 as SQIVND (reference sequence). The CDR3 spans 14 residues. The junction had 12 bases not matched to a gene; V was cut back by 10 bases and J by 5 bases. The CDR3 sequence: CATASGTGSHEQYF. The CDR3 DNA is TGTGCCACTGCATCAGGGACAGGGAGCCACGAGCAGTACTTC.

Written as DNA, the CDR3 is TGTGCCAGCAGCTCGGCCAGCGGGGTCACAGATACGCAGTATTTT. It yields the protein CASSSASGVTDTQYF. This chain joins TRBV7-9 and TRBJ2-3; TRBD2 matches 7 bases. The junction had 6 bases not matched to a gene; V was cut back by 4 bases and J by 2 bases. Germline V gives CDR1 SEHNR, CDR2 FQNEAQ (reference sequence). The CDR3 contains 15 residues.

This chain connects TRBV5-1 to TRBJ2-7; 11 bases map to TRBD1. From germline, CDR1 is SGHRS and CDR2 YFSETQ. CDR3 length: 15 amino acids. V lost 4 bases to trimming and J lost 4 bases; unmatched junction nucleotides: 7. Written as DNA, the CDR3 is TGCGCCAGCAGCGTCGGGACAGGGGGGTTTTACGAGCAGTACTTC. This encodes CASSVGTGGFYEQYF.

The chain employs TRBV5-6 and TRBJ2-3, with 8 bases lining up with TRBD2. V was clipped by 2 bases and J by 11 bases; unmatched bases: 10. This CDR3 has 14 amino acids. Germline V gene data show CDR1 as SGHDT and CDR2 as YYEEEE. The CDR3 spells CASSLGGGGKLQYF. The CDR3 DNA follows: TGTGCCAGCAGCTTAGGCGGCGGGGGGAAATTGCAGTATTTT.

The J gene is TRBJ1-2, the V gene TRBV12-3 or TRBV12-4; D gene unclear. The CDR3 covers 12 residues. The ends were cut back, 6 bases at V and 4 bases at J, with 9 bases in the middle. The CDR3 DNA sequence: TGTGCCAGCAGCCCCAGTATCTATGGCTACACCTTC. It is translated as CASSPSIYGYTF.

This rearrangement joins TRBV4-3 to TRBJ1-2; D remains unclear. Trimming stripped 3 bases from V and 8 bases from J, with 16 bases between. This CDR3 spans 14 amino acids. Germline V gene lookup returns CDR1 LGHNA and CDR2 YSLEER. CDR3 region: CASSHILRLEGYTF. CDR3 nucleotide sequence: TGCGCCAGCAGCCATATACTAAGACTGGAAGGCTACACCTTC.

The chain is built from TRBV30 and TRBJ2-7; possibly TRBD2 for D (6 bases). Germline V gene sequence: CDR1 GTSNPN, CDR2 SVGIG (reference sequence). The CDR3 length is 13 residues. V lost 5 bases and J lost 2, with 13 bases in between. DNA of the CDR3: TGTGCCTGGTCGGGCGGGGCGGCCTACGAGCAGTACTTC. This codes for CAWSGGAAYEQYF.

The chain joins TRBV24-1 to TRBJ2-1, with D maybe TRBD2 (6 bases). In germline, CDR1 is KGHDR, CDR2 SFDVKD. The CDR3 is 15 residues long. The V and J ends lost 6 bases and 8 bases respectively, with 19 bases between them. DNA of the CDR3: TGTGCCACCAGTTTAGGGACTCCAGGAGATCATGAGCAGTTCTTC. It yields the protein CATSLGTPGDHEQFF.

This rearrangement joins TRBV7-9 to TRBJ1-4; possibly TRBD1 for D (6 bases). Deletions cut 5 bases from V and 7 bases from J, with 14 bases between. The CDR3 totals 14 residues. CDR1 is SEHNR, CDR2 FQNEAQ, per germline (reference sequence). The CDR3 nucleotides read TGTGCCAGCAGCCCATACAGGGAAGGTGAAAAACTGTTTTTT. This codes for CASSPYREGEKLFF.

This clone was observed once. The rearrangement uses TRBV6-4 and TRBJ2-3; no clear D gene. The germline V gene encodes CDR1 MRHNA and CDR2 SNTAGT. The CDR3 covers 14 residues. Trimming took off 6 bases at V and 0 bases at J, with 10 bases between the two ends. The CDR3 here is CASSNSHSTDTQYF. The DNA of the CDR3 is TGTGCCAGCAGCAATAGCCATAGCACAGATACGCAGTATTTT.

V is TRBV4-1 and J is TRBJ1-1, with no clear D. The CDR3 extends over 12 amino acids. Germline CDR1 is MGHRA and CDR2 is YSYEKL. Trimming took off 1 base at V and 7 bases at J, with 7 bases between the two ends. Here the CDR3 reads CASSQGASEAFF. Here the CDR3 DNA reads TGCGCCAGCAGCCAAGGTGCCAGTGAAGCTTTCTTT.

This rearrangement joins TRBV7-8 to TRBJ2-2; D is ambiguous. The CDR3 is 16 residues long. The germline V gene has CDR1 SGHVS and CDR2 FQNEAQ. The V end was cut by 1 base, the J end by 3 bases, with 12 bases between. This CDR3 is CASSLVGIADTGELFF. DNA for the CDR3: TGTGCCAGCAGCTTAGTAGGTATAGCTGACACCGGGGAGCTGTTTTTT.

V gene TRBV5-4 combines with J gene TRBJ1-1; D is perhaps TRBD1 (5 bases). V dropped 4 bases and J dropped 0 bases, with 16 bases sitting between them. Germline loops: CDR1 SGHNT, CDR2 YYREEE (reference sequence). This CDR3 is 16 amino acids long. DNA for the CDR3: TGTGCCAGCAGCCAGGGCCAATCAAGGGTGAACACTGAAGCTTTCTTT. This encodes CASSQGQSRVNTEAFF.

The chain recombines TRBV5-8 with TRBJ2-3; TRBD1 might be the D (6 bases). Germline CDR1 and CDR2: SGHTS and YDEGEE. V dropped 4 bases and J dropped 3 bases, with 18 bases sitting between them. The CDR3 extends over 16 amino acids. This chain's CDR3 is CASSLTPGQITDTQYF. The CDR3 bases are TGTGCCAGCAGCCTAACTCCGGGACAAATAACAGATACGCAGTATTTT.

The chain joins TRBV5-1 to TRBJ2-5; 14 nucleotides match TRBD2. CDR1 and CDR2 (germline): SGHRS, YFSETQ. The J segment lost 5 bases and the V segment lost 3 bases, leaving 9 bases of the junction unmatched. This CDR3 has 17 amino acids. The CDR3 DNA reads TGCGCCAGCAGCTCTTCCGGGACTAGCGGGGGAGGGGAGACCCAGTACTTC. This sequence encodes CASSSSGTSGGGETQYF.

The chain joins TRBV12-3 or TRBV12-4 to TRBJ1-5; D unclear. This CDR3 is built from 13 residues. V gave up 3 bases and J gave up 9 bases, with 12 bases separating them. CDR3 sequence (DNA): TGTGCCAGCAGTTTCGAGCGAGGGTCGCCCCAGCATTTT. Translated: CASSFERGSPQHF.

The chain couples TRBV4-1 to TRBJ1-1; D not certain. The CDR3 consists of 17 residues. V lost 0 bases and J 1 base, leaving 15 bases between the germline ends. Germline V CDR1 and CDR2: MGHRA, YSYEKL. This CDR3 is CASSQDRGGSGNTEAFF. DNA for the CDR3: TGCGCCAGCAGCCAAGACCGGGGAGGGTCGGGGAACACTGAAGCTTTCTTT.

This chain uses TRBV10-3 with TRBJ2-1, with 11 positions matching TRBD2. The CDR3 runs to 16 residues. Trimming removed 4 bases from V and 9 bases from J; junction bases left unmatched: 11. Germline CDR1 reads ENHRY; CDR2 reads SYGVKD. The CDR3 here is CAISAFRTSGGGEQFF. The DNA for the CDR3 is TGTGCCATCAGTGCTTTTAGAACTAGCGGGGGCGGTGAGCAGTTCTTC.

The chain joins TRBV6-2 or TRBV6-3 to TRBJ1-2, with TRBD1 matching 7 bases. The trim removed 5 bases at V and 1 base at J, leaving 7 bases unmatched. CDR3 length: 15 residues. Looked up from germline, CDR1 is MNHEY and CDR2 is SVGEGT. This chain's CDR3 is CASSTDREINYGYTF. CDR3 in DNA: TGTGCCAGCAGTACCGACAGGGAGATTAACTATGGCTACACCTTC.

The rearrangement links TRBV28 to TRBJ1-2, with TRBD1 identical over 9 bases. Germline V gene data show CDR1 as MDHEN and CDR2 as SYDVKM. The CDR3 has 13 residues. V dropped 6 bases and J dropped 4; count of bases not matched to a gene: 3. The CDR3 region has the DNA TGTGCCAGCAGGGGACAGGGAGGCTATGGCTACACCTTC. As protein: CASRGQGGYGYTF.